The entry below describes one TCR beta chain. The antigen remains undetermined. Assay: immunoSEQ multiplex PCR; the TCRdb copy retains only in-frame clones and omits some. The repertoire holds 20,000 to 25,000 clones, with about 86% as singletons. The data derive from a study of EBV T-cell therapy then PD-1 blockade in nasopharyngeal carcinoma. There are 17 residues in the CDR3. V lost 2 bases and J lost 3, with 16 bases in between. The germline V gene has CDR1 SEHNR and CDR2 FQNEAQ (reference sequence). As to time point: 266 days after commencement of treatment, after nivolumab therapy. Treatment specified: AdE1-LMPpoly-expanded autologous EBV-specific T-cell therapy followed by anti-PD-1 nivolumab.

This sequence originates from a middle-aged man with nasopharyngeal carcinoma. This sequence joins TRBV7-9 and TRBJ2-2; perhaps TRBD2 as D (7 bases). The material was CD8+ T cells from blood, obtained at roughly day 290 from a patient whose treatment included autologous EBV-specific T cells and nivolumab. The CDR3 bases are TGTGCCAGCAGCTTATACGGCGGGGGCCCCTACACCGGGGAGCTGTTTTTT. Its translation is CASSLYGGGPYTGELFF.